The clone carrying this T cell receptor beta chain has just one count. These data come from a study of blood T cell repertoires in COVID-19. Living in 24 US areas, the participants were between 18 and 89 years of age. Some clones are missing from TCRdb's copy, which holds only in-frame ones; the method was immunoSEQ multiplex PCR. The table includes 150,000 or so clones, about nine tenths detected once. Germline CDR1 PRHDT, CDR2 FYEKMQ (reference sequence). V was shortened by 1 base and J by 6 bases, with 10 bases between the two germline ends. The CDR3 has 14 amino acids. The source of this sequence is a woman in her 40s who had been exposed to COVID-19. This chain connects TRBV13 to TRBJ1-3; possible D gene TRBD1, 5 bases. Sequencing was done on a sample of PBMCs or T cells enriched from blood (not recorded which). CDR3 region: CASSLVGRENTIYF. The CDR3 bases are TGTGCCAGCAGCTTAGTGGGCAGGGAAAACACCATATATTTT.